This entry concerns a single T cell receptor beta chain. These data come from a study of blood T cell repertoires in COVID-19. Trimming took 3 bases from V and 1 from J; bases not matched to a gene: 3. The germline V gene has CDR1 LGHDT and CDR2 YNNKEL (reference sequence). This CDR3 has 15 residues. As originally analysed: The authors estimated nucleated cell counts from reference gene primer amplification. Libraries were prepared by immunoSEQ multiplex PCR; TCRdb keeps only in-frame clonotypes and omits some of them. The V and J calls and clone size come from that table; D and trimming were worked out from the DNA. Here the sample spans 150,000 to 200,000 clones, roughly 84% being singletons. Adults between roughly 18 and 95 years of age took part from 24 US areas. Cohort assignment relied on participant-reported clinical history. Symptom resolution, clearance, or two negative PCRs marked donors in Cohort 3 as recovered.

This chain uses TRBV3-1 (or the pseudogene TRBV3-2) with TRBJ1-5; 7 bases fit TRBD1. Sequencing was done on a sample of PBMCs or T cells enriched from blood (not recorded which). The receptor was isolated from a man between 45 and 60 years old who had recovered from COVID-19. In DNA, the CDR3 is TGTGCCAGCAGCCAGTACAGGGGAAGCAATCAGCCCCAGCATTTT. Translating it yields CASSQYRGSNQPQHF.